A selection of T cell receptor beta chains follows, all from one sample in a study of T cells after yellow fever vaccination. TCRdb itself ran the 5' RACE reads through MiXCR, one entry per CDR3 protein. The sample contains about 130,000 distinct CDR3 sequences, under 8% of which appear only once. This specimen was CD4+ T cells sorted from PBMCs, taken 10 days after the yellow fever booster vaccination. All receptors derive from a man younger than 40 who received the YFV17D yellow fever vaccine. The CDR3 runs from the conserved cysteine through the conserved F or W. The D gene is left open where the match is weak. Not every row has a clone size; where given, it reads once, few, many or a size class.

j_call | d_call | clone_size | v_call | cdr3_aa | cdr3_nt
TRBJ1-1 | . | many | TRBV27 | CASSVLRNTEAFF | TGTGCCAGCAGTGTGCTTCGGAACACTGAAGCTTTCTTT
TRBJ1-4 | TRBD1 | . | TRBV6-5 | CASSYSSGQGNEKLFF | TGTGCCAGCAGTTACTCGTCGGGACAGGGGAATGAAAAACTGTTTTTT
TRBJ2-3 | . | many | TRBV29-1 | CSVDWWGTDTQYF | TGCAGCGTTGATTGGTGGGGAACAGATACGCAGTATTTT
TRBJ1-4 | . | many | TRBV20-1 | CSVSPRGTQEKLFF | TGCAGTGTTTCTCCCCGGGGGACCCAGGAAAAACTGTTTTTT
TRBJ2-7 | . | many | TRBV28 | CASSLFSTDYEQYF | TGTGCCAGCAGTTTATTCTCGACCGATTACGAGCAGTACTTC
TRBJ2-7 | TRBD2 | . | TRBV20-1 | CCATPIGTSGSLSSYEQYF | TGCTGTGCGACTCCGATCGGGACTAGCGGGAGCTTGAGCTCCTACGAGCAGTACTTC
TRBJ2-7 | TRBD1 | many | TRBV5-5 | CASSLGTGNVYEQYF | TGTGCCAGCAGCCTAGGGACAGGGAACGTCTACGAGCAGTACTTC
TRBJ2-1 | . | many | TRBV20-1 | CSAIVLAYNEQFF | TGCAGTGCTATCGTCCTAGCTTACAATGAGCAGTTCTTC
TRBJ2-7 | . | many | TRBV11-2 | CASSAPPSYEQYF | TGTGCCAGCAGCGCCCCCCCCTCCTACGAGCAGTACTTC
TRBJ2-7 | . | many | TRBV4-2 | CASSQDGGYQTAQYF | TGTGCCAGCAGCCAAGATGGGGGCTACCAGACCGCGCAGTACTTC
TRBJ2-7 | . | many | TRBV12-3/TRBV12-4 | CASSPPPWGTASSYEQYF | TGTGCCAGCAGTCCCCCTCCCTGGGGGACGGCGAGCTCCTACGAGCAGTACTTC
TRBJ1-1 | TRBD1 | many | TRBV7-9 | CASSSGQGTEAFF | TGTGCCAGCAGCTCGGGACAGGGGACGGAAGCTTTCTTT
TRBJ1-6 | . | . | TRBV4-3 | CASSQDPPGSGYSPLHF | TGCGCCAGCAGCCAAGATCCTCCTGGCAGTGGGTACTCACCCCTCCACTTT
TRBJ2-5 | TRBD2 | . | TRBV12-3/TRBV12-4 | CASSRGGGATQYF | TGTGCCAGCTCCCGCGGGGGTGGGGCGACCCAGTACTTC
TRBJ2-3 | . | many | TRBV4-3 | CASSQALSGGTDTQYF | TGCGCCAGCAGCCAAGCGTTGTCAGGGGGGACAGATACGCAGTATTTT
TRBJ2-7 | . | many | TRBV7-6 | CASSLDGFYEQYF | TGTGCCAGCAGCTTAGATGGTTTCTACGAGCAGTACTTC
TRBJ1-6 | . | many | TRBV7-9 | CASSLELNSPLHF | TGTGCCAGCAGCTTAGAACTCAATTCACCCCTCCACTTT
TRBJ2-7 | . | few | TRBV30 | CAWSPHDHEQYF | TGTGCCTGGAGTCCACATGACCACGAGCAGTACTTC